Given below is one TCR beta chain in context. Which antigen it targets is not known. The input lacks base qualities; no much larger clone sits a single base away. At diagnosis, peripheral blood, uninvolved tumor-adjacent lung and tumor were collected and were preserved as a mix of fresh-frozen and FFPE material. In the germline V gene, CDR1 corresponds to MNHGY and CDR2 to SAAAGT. V lost 6 bases and J lost 2 bases; the stretch between them is 10 bases long. Its CDR3 holds 13 amino acids, cysteine through phenylalanine. Of all the DNA, just the CDR3 is kept, 39 bases in frame from base 1. These data are taken from a study of T cells in localized non-small cell lung cancer (dated by TCRdb to 2019 to 2021). Some background on the complete study: The study examined T cell repertoires in roughly 240 patients with early-stage NSCLC and compared tumors with uninvolved tumor-adjacent lungs. The cohort consisted of roughly 240 treatment-naive NSCLC patients whose localized lung tumors had been resected. A mean age of approximately 66 years was recorded for the NSCLC patients, of whom some 130 were male and over 100 were female.

TCR beta CDR3 regions were sequenced from DNA using the immunoSEQ Assay. As for the authors' bioinformatics: T cell density was computed as TCR beta template counts normalized to usable DNA estimated by amplifying housekeeping genes. Richness was estimated with the preseqR package, extrapolating to 400,000 templates for PBMC samples and 120,000 templates for tissue samples. Clonality was calculated as one minus Pielou's evenness. To identify tissue-enriched TCRs, differential abundance testing was run on productive amino-acid clonotypes with a minimum total count of 5 and an alpha of 0.1. The Jaccard Index and the Morisita Overlap Index were used to measure how much the repertoires overlapped between compartments. TCR beta CDR3s were clustered by GLIPH together with public tetramer-defined viral CDR3s, and at least three viral sequences plus V-gene enrichment were required for viral motifs. What TCRdb holds here is the immuneACCESS table cut down to in-frame rearrangements. Part of the clones is not present; checked against another copy, under half of the missing clones reflect an unresolved V gene, and the others are unexplained. Clone size and V and J calls were adopted from that table, with D and trimming inferred from the DNA. Counted in this sample were under 15,000 clones; 25% to 30% of them appeared once. The ten most abundant clones make up about 6.8% of the sample.

What the study reported, not specific to this receptor: Higher T cell density in blood was associated with longer overall survival, whereas higher clonality in adjacent lung was associated with shorter survival. Uninvolved tumor-adjacent lung showed the highest T cell clonality, higher than tumor, which suggests more focused antigenic responses in the uninvolved tumor-adjacent lung. Because the study design was exploratory, TCR variables were selected using unadjusted p-values without false-discovery rate correction. Of the top 100 tumor clones, a median of approximately 60 were detected in paired uninvolved adjacent lung; 28 were also among that lung's top 100. Because multi-region sequencing of the tumors was not done, intratumor heterogeneity could not be ruled out.

The sequences come from lung tumor tissue, collected before any cancer treatment. The receptor's source is an older female donor with stage I lung adenocarcinoma. The chain is encoded by TRBV6-8 joined to TRBJ1-1; the D gene lacks a confident call. The DNA reads TGTGCCAGCAGGCGGACTGACAACACTGAAGCTTTCTTT. Its amino acids are CASRRTDNTEAFF.